The 5 T cell receptor beta chains in this list originate from one sample, sequenced in a study of identical twins. MiXCR, run by TCRdb on the 5' RACE reads, gives a single entry per CDR3 protein. Here the sample spans 310,000 or so distinct CDR3 sequences, less than 9.5% being singletons. In addition, the sample was reused for a study of yellow fever vaccine responses in identical twins.

The sequencing input was CD8+ T cells sorted from blood. The receptors shown here come from a woman aged 18-29 years in good health.

The V and J genes are TRBV20-1 and TRBJ2-1; 9 nucleotides match TRBD1. V dropped 5 bases and J dropped 7; count of bases not matched to a gene: 18. The CDR3 spans 17 residues. Germline V gives CDR1 DFQATT, CDR2 SNEGSKA (reference sequence). CDR3 bases: TGCAGTGCTCCTCACCGAAACCCCGGGACAGGGCGGAATGAGCAGTTCTTC. The encoded protein is CSAPHRNPGTGRNEQFF.

This clonotype was seen only a few times. J is TRBJ2-1 and V is TRBV4-3; weak D call: TRBD2 (7 bases). The CDR3 contains 16 residues. V lost 0 bases to trimming and J lost 8 bases, with 17 bases between them. Germline CDR1 reads LGHNA; CDR2 reads YSLEER. Here the CDR3 DNA reads TGCGCCAGCAGCCAAGAAGGGGGGGGGTTGGATCATGAGCAGTTCTTC. It codes for CASSQEGGGLDHEQFF.

This chain connects TRBV7-6 to TRBJ2-7; perhaps TRBD1 as D (6 bases). V gave up 5 bases and J gave up 0 bases, with 11 bases separating them. Germline CDR1 and CDR2: SGHVS and FNYEAQ. The CDR3 length is 14 residues. The CDR3 is CASSRRQDSYEQYF. DNA for the CDR3: TGTGCCAGCAGCCGCAGACAGGACTCCTACGAGCAGTACTTC.

This clonotype was picked up a small number of times. The chain uses TRBV5-6 and TRBJ1-1, with D unresolved. Trimming stripped 0 bases from V and 0 bases from J, with 12 bases between. The CDR3 loop spans 16 amino acids. Germline CDR1 SGHDT, CDR2 YYEEEE. Here the CDR3 DNA reads TGTGCCAGCAGCTTGGTTCGGCGCCCCATGAACACTGAAGCTTTCTTT. As protein: CASSLVRRPMNTEAFF.

This clonotype was picked up a small number of times. J is TRBJ1-2 and V is TRBV29-1, with D possibly matching TRBD1 (5 bases). Trimming stripped 0 bases from V and 5 bases from J, with 10 bases between. This CDR3 spans 13 amino acids. CDR1 is SQVTM and CDR2 is ANQGSEA in the germline V gene. The CDR3 loop reads CSVEEGRAYGYTF. The DNA for the CDR3 is TGCAGCGTTGAAGAGGGCAGGGCGTATGGCTACACCTTC.